This TCR beta chain was obtained from a study of T-cell memory formation after mild COVID-19. Study-wide results and limits: Contracting clones, day 15 to 85, had balanced CD4/CD8, and later expanders favored CD4+.

TCRdb reanalysed the 5' RACE reads using MiXCR and keeps one entry per CDR3 protein. Found here are roughly 340,000 distinct CDR3 sequences, around 15% of them singletons; the top ten hold around 22%. Germline CDR1 MNHEY, CDR2 SVGEGT. The CDR3 has 14 residues. The V gene end was trimmed by 5 bases and the J gene end by 10 bases; junction bases not matched to a gene: 6. This clonotype has only a few counts. What it recognizes is unknown. The rearrangement uses TRBV6-2 or TRBV6-3 and TRBJ1-5, with 12 bases aligning to TRBD1. The source is a man aged 18 to 35 who had mild COVID-19 (a few samples of this study predate the infection). Cell type and time point are not known. Sequencing input: PBMCs or a T cell subset sorted from them (not recorded which). The CDR3 DNA follows: TGTGCCAGCAGTCCGATGGGACAGGGGGCCCCCCAGCATTTT. Translation gives CASSPMGQGAPQHF.